The T cell receptor (beta chain) described here comes from a study of blood T cell repertoires in COVID-19. The overall study: PBMCs, B-cell-depleted T cells, or T cells provided the cDNA or gDNA that made up the material.

The authors' processing: Reference gene primers were amplified, and this amplification served to estimate nucleated cell counts. Profiling relied on immunoSEQ multiplex PCR, and the TCRdb table lists in-frame clones only, not all of them. The V and J calls and clone size come from that table; D and trimming were worked out from the DNA. The sample includes roughly 260,000 clones, 82% of them seen just once. Germline V CDR1 and CDR2: MNHEY, SVGAGI. The CDR3 consists of 13 residues. The V segment lost 8 bases and the J segment 6 bases; nucleotides outside the gene matches: 3. This TCR derives from a woman aged 80 or over with active or convalescent COVID-19. The sample comprised peripheral blood. V usage is TRBV6-5 and J usage is TRBJ1-4, with TRBD1 identical over 10 bases. The CDR3 DNA follows: TGTGCCAGCCAGGGACAGGGGCATGAAAAACTGTTTTTT. Translated, it gives CASQGQGHEKLFF.